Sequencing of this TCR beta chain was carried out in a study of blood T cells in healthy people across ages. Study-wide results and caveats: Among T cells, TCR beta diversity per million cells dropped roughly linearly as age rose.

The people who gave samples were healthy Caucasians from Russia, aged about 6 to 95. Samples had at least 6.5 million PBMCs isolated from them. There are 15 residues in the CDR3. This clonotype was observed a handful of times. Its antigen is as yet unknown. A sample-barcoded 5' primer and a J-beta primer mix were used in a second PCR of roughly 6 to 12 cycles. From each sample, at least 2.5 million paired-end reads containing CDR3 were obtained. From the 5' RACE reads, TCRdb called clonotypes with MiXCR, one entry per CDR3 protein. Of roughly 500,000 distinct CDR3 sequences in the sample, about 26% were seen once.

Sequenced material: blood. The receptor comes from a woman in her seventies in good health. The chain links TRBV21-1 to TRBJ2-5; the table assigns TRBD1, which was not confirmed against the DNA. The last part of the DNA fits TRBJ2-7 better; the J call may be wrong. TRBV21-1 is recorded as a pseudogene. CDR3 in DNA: TGTGCCAGCAGCAAAGCCGGGCAGGGGAGCAACGAGCAGTACTTC. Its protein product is CASSKAGQGSNEQYF.